A selection of T cell receptor beta chains follows, all from one sample in a study of blood T cell repertoires in COVID-19. Assay used: immunoSEQ multiplex PCR; TCRdb lists only in-frame clones, some missing. Of 250,000 or so clones in the sample, 84% are singletons; the top ten hold less than 2%. The sequenced material came from peripheral blood. Every receptor here comes from a middle-aged woman who had recovered from COVID-19. The CDR3 runs from the conserved cysteine through the conserved F or W. Each record gives: V gene, D gene, J gene, clone size, CDR3 DNA, CDR3 protein. A D gene is named only where the DNA matches it firmly. Size tells how often a clone was seen (once, few, many) or the class of an expanded clone, and some rows leave it out.

V gene: TRBV7-8
D gene: TRBD1
J gene: TRBJ1-2
clone size: .
CDR3 DNA: TGTGCCAGCAGCCCAAGGGACAGTACTAACTATGGCTACACCTTC
CDR3 protein: CASSPRDSTNYGYTF

V gene: TRBV7-9
D gene: .
J gene: TRBJ2-7
clone size: .
CDR3 DNA: TGTGCCAGCAGCTCCTCAAAGGACTCGAGTTTGGTGCAGTACTTC
CDR3 protein: CASSSSKDSSLVQYF

V gene: TRBV5-4
D gene: TRBD1
J gene: TRBJ1-2
clone size: .
CDR3 DNA: TGTGCCAGCAGCTTCGGGACAGGGGGATATGGCTACACCTTC
CDR3 protein: CASSFGTGGYGYTF

V gene: TRBV5-1
D gene: .
J gene: TRBJ1-2
clone size: .
CDR3 DNA: TGCGCCAGCAGCCGTACAGACAGCACTAACTATGGCTACACCTTC
CDR3 protein: CASSRTDSTNYGYTF

V gene: TRBV3-1/TRBV3-2
D gene: .
J gene: TRBJ1-2
clone size: .
CDR3 DNA: TGTGCCAGCAGCCAAGAGCACAGGGTGGCGGGCTACACCTTC
CDR3 protein: CASSQEHRVAGYTF

V gene: TRBV3-1/TRBV3-2
D gene: .
J gene: TRBJ1-2
clone size: .
CDR3 DNA: TGTGCCAGCAGCCTCGTTGGCCCGAGGGATGGCTACACCTTC
CDR3 protein: CASSLVGPRDGYTF

V gene: TRBV5-1
D gene: .
J gene: TRBJ1-1
clone size: .
CDR3 DNA: TGCGCCAGCAGCTTGGCCGGCAGGGGGAACACTGAAGCTTTCTTT
CDR3 protein: CASSLAGRGNTEAFF

V gene: TRBV7-9
D gene: .
J gene: TRBJ1-2
clone size: .
CDR3 DNA: TGTGCCAGCAGCTTAGTGGCCAACTATGGCTACACCTTC
CDR3 protein: CASSLVANYGYTF

V gene: TRBV19
D gene: TRBD1
J gene: TRBJ1-5
clone size: .
CDR3 DNA: TGTGCCAGTAGACCGGGACAGGGAACTCATCAGCCCCAGCATTTT
CDR3 protein: CASRPGQGTHQPQHF

V gene: TRBV18
D gene: TRBD1
J gene: TRBJ2-2
clone size: .
CDR3 DNA: TGTGCCAGCTCACTAGGGACAGTCAACACCGGGGAGCTGTTTTTT
CDR3 protein: CASSLGTVNTGELFF

V gene: TRBV5-1
D gene: .
J gene: TRBJ1-6
clone size: few
CDR3 DNA: TGCGCCAGCAGAAGGGATGAACAGGGTAATTCACCCCTCCACTTT
CDR3 protein: CASRRDEQGNSPLHF

V gene: TRBV6-5
D gene: .
J gene: TRBJ1-5
clone size: .
CDR3 DNA: TGTGCCAGCAGCGCGGGCGCGGGCAATCAGCCCCAGCATTTT
CDR3 protein: CASSAGAGNQPQHF

V gene: TRBV18
D gene: .
J gene: TRBJ2-7
clone size: .
CDR3 DNA: TGTGCCAGCTCATCAGGGGGTGGAGGGTCCTACGAGCAGTACTTC
CDR3 protein: CASSSGGGGSYEQYF

V gene: TRBV10-1
D gene: TRBD1
J gene: TRBJ2-1
clone size: .
CDR3 DNA: TGCGCCAGCGGGACAGGGGTCTACAATGAGCAGTTCTTC
CDR3 protein: CASGTGVYNEQFF

V gene: TRBV7-9
D gene: TRBD1
J gene: TRBJ1-4
clone size: .
CDR3 DNA: TGTGCCAGCAGCTTAGGTTGGACAGGGGCTGAAAAACTGTTTTTT
CDR3 protein: CASSLGWTGAEKLFF

V gene: TRBV18
D gene: .
J gene: TRBJ1-5
clone size: .
CDR3 DNA: TGTGCCAGCTCACCAAGGGAGGGTGACAGGATCAATCAGCCCCAGCATTTT
CDR3 protein: CASSPREGDRINQPQHF

V gene: TRBV28
D gene: TRBD1
J gene: TRBJ2-3
clone size: .
CDR3 DNA: TGTGCCAGCAGTCGAGGGGGCCTCTCCACAGATACGCAGTATTTT
CDR3 protein: CASSRGGLSTDTQYF

V gene: TRBV24-1
D gene: .
J gene: TRBJ1-1
clone size: .
CDR3 DNA: TGTGCCACCATCGGGGGGTCCGAGAACACTGAAGCTTTCTTT
CDR3 protein: CATIGGSENTEAFF

V gene: TRBV28
D gene: TRBD1
J gene: TRBJ2-5
clone size: .
CDR3 DNA: TGTGCCAGCGGACAGGTTGACCAAGAGACCCAGTACTTC
CDR3 protein: CASGQVDQETQYF

V gene: TRBV18
D gene: .
J gene: TRBJ2-2
clone size: .
CDR3 DNA: TGTGCCAGCTCACCACGCGGCGGGGAGCTGTTTTTT
CDR3 protein: CASSPRGGELFF

V gene: TRBV2
D gene: TRBD2
J gene: TRBJ2-1
clone size: .
CDR3 DNA: TGTGCCAGCAGTATACAGAGCGGACGGGAGGGCAATGAGCAGTTCTTC
CDR3 protein: CASSIQSGREGNEQFF

V gene: TRBV29-1
D gene: .
J gene: TRBJ2-7
clone size: .
CDR3 DNA: TGCAGCGTTGAGAACAGGGACTACGAGCAGTACTTC
CDR3 protein: CSVENRDYEQYF

V gene: TRBV7-9
D gene: .
J gene: TRBJ1-2
clone size: .
CDR3 DNA: TGTGCCAGCAGCCCTTGGACGGGATCTTATGGCTACACCTTC
CDR3 protein: CASSPWTGSYGYTF

V gene: TRBV15
D gene: .
J gene: TRBJ2-2
clone size: .
CDR3 DNA: TGTGCCACCAGCACACGACAGGCGAACACCGGGGAGCTGTTTTTT
CDR3 protein: CATSTRQANTGELFF

V gene: TRBV4-1
D gene: TRBD1
J gene: TRBJ1-5
clone size: .
CDR3 DNA: TGCGCCAGCAGCTCTCGGACAGGGGGGGTGAGCAATCAGCCCCAGCATTTT
CDR3 protein: CASSSRTGGVSNQPQHF

V gene: TRBV4-1
D gene: .
J gene: TRBJ1-1
clone size: .
CDR3 DNA: TGCGCCAGCAGCCCCTACCAGGTTCAGAACACTGAAGCTTTCTTT
CDR3 protein: CASSPYQVQNTEAFF

V gene: TRBV5-4
D gene: .
J gene: TRBJ1-1
clone size: few
CDR3 DNA: TGTGCCAGCAGCGGGGCCGTGAACACTGAAGCTTTCTTT
CDR3 protein: CASSGAVNTEAFF

V gene: TRBV18
D gene: .
J gene: TRBJ1-5
clone size: .
CDR3 DNA: TGTGCCAGCTCACCAGCGGACAGAAAGGGCAATCAGCCCCAGCATTTT
CDR3 protein: CASSPADRKGNQPQHF

V gene: TRBV29-1
D gene: .
J gene: TRBJ1-2
clone size: .
CDR3 DNA: TGCAGCGTTGCCCAGGTCTCTAACTATGGCTACACCTTC
CDR3 protein: CSVAQVSNYGYTF

V gene: TRBV5-1
D gene: TRBD1
J gene: TRBJ2-7
clone size: .
CDR3 DNA: TGCGCCAGCAGCTTCCGGGGACAGGGTCTTAAGCAGTACTTC
CDR3 protein: CASSFRGQGLKQYF

V gene: TRBV7-2
D gene: .
J gene: TRBJ2-7
clone size: .
CDR3 DNA: TGTGCCAGCAGCTTAGGAGTCGTTAACTACGAGCAGTACTTC
CDR3 protein: CASSLGVVNYEQYF

V gene: TRBV5-1
D gene: .
J gene: TRBJ1-5
clone size: .
CDR3 DNA: TGCGCCAGCAGCACGACGGGAGATCAGCCCCAGCATTTT
CDR3 protein: CASSTTGDQPQHF

V gene: TRBV6-1
D gene: TRBD1
J gene: TRBJ2-7
clone size: .
CDR3 DNA: TGTGCCAGCAGTGAGCGGCAGGGGGTTGCCTACGAGCAGTACTTC
CDR3 protein: CASSERQGVAYEQYF

V gene: TRBV7-2
D gene: .
J gene: TRBJ2-7
clone size: .
CDR3 DNA: TGTGCCAGCAGCTTAGAGATAGTCTACGAGCAGTACTTC
CDR3 protein: CASSLEIVYEQYF

V gene: TRBV6-1
D gene: .
J gene: TRBJ2-7
clone size: .
CDR3 DNA: TGTGCCAGCAGTGAAGCTAACAGGGAGCACGAGCAGTACTTC
CDR3 protein: CASSEANREHEQYF

V gene: TRBV5-1
D gene: TRBD1
J gene: TRBJ1-5
clone size: .
CDR3 DNA: TGCGCCAGCAGTCCGACAGGGCCCAATCAGCCCCAGCATTTT
CDR3 protein: CASSPTGPNQPQHF

V gene: TRBV2
D gene: .
J gene: TRBJ2-2
clone size: .
CDR3 DNA: TGTGCCAGCAGCTGGGACTCCCCCGGGGAGCTGTTTTTT
CDR3 protein: CASSWDSPGELFF